These 14 T cell receptor beta chains were sequenced from one sample in a study of blood T cell repertoires in COVID-19. Generated by immunoSEQ multiplex PCR, the TCRdb table keeps only in-frame clones and is missing some. In the table there are about 300,000 clones, about nine tenths of which are singletons. The sequenced sample consisted of peripheral blood. The receptor source for this set is a woman under 40 with COVID-19, enrolled during active disease.

This clone was observed a single time. This chain's CDR3 is CASSRDRGYEQYF. In nucleotides, the CDR3 is TGTGCCAGCAGTCGCGACAGGGGGTACGAGCAGTACTTC. The J gene is TRBJ2-7, the V gene TRBV6-4; 9 positions agree with TRBD1. The CDR3 covers 13 residues. V shed 5 bases and J 4 bases; nucleotides not matched to a gene: 3. Germline CDR1 reads MRHNA; CDR2 reads SNTAGT.

The chain uses TRBV21-1 and TRBJ1-6; the table's D call, TRBD1, was not checked against the DNA. TRBV21-1 is classified as a pseudogene. This CDR3 spans 16 amino acids. The CDR3 region has the DNA TGTGCCAGCAGCGGACAGGGAGGGTCCCCTAATTCACCCCTCCACTTT. It codes for CASSGQGGSPNSPLHF.

The chain employs TRBV27 and TRBJ2-3; maybe TRBD1 (6 bases). The CDR3 extends over 12 amino acids. Per the germline V gene, CDR1 is MNHEY and CDR2 is SMNVEV (reference sequence). V gave up 5 bases and J gave up 14 bases, with 17 bases separating them. The CDR3 DNA reads TGTGCCAGCAGTCCCGGGACCAGACAGGTGTATTTT. It translates to CASSPGTRQVYF.

This chain connects TRBV6-5 to TRBJ2-2; TRBD1 might be the D (6 bases). Between the trimmed V and J ends, which lost 4 bases and 6 bases, there was a span of 15 bases. There are 15 residues in the CDR3. Germline CDR1 reads MNHEY; CDR2 reads SVGAGI. CDR3: CASSSHPQGSGELFF. The CDR3 DNA sequence: TGTGCCAGCAGTTCCCATCCACAGGGCTCCGGGGAGCTGTTTTTT.

This chain joins TRBV6-5 and TRBJ1-1; D is ambiguous. Germline lookup yields CDR1 MNHEY and CDR2 SVGAGI. With 2 bases removed from V and 0 bases from J, the gap between germline ends came to 7 bases. The CDR3 extends over 14 amino acids. The CDR3 DNA follows: TGTGCCAGCAGTTACGGACTGATGAACACTGAAGCTTTCTTT. Translation: CASSYGLMNTEAFF.

V gene TRBV9 combines with J gene TRBJ2-2; 8 bases are a match to TRBD2. There are 16 residues in the CDR3. In germline, CDR1 is SGDLS, CDR2 YYNGEE. V gave up 4 bases and J gave up 0 bases; unmatched junction bases: 5. The CDR3 region is CASSPGGGTNTGELFF. CDR3 sequence (DNA): TGTGCCAGCAGCCCCGGCGGGGGGACGAACACCGGGGAGCTGTTTTTT.

This chain connects TRBV3-1 (or the pseudogene TRBV3-2) to TRBJ2-2; D ambiguous. V gave up 8 bases and J gave up 4 bases, with 11 bases separating them. Germline V gives CDR1 LGHDT, CDR2 YNNKEL (reference sequence). The CDR3 covers 13 residues. CDR3 protein: CASHAPGTGELFF. The CDR3 nucleotides read TGTGCCAGCCACGCGCCGGGCACCGGGGAGCTGTTTTTT.

J is TRBJ1-4 and V is TRBV7-2; weak D call: TRBD1 (5 bases). V lost 1 base and J 8 bases, leaving 11 bases between the germline ends. The CDR3 has 14 amino acids. CDR1 is SGHTA, CDR2 FQGNSA, per germline. CDR3 DNA: TGTGCCAGCAGCTTAGTTGGGCGGGGGGAAAAACTGTTTTTT. Protein product: CASSLVGRGEKLFF.

The chain employs TRBV7-8 and TRBJ1-2; 9 nucleotides align to TRBD1. Unmatched junction bases numbered 8, after V lost 5 bases and J lost 4 bases. This CDR3 contains 15 residues. CDR1 and CDR2 from the germline V gene are SGHVS and FQNEAQ. This CDR3 reads CASSAPGQGFYGYTF. In nucleotides, the CDR3 is TGTGCCAGCAGCGCACCGGGACAGGGATTCTATGGCTACACCTTC.

In regard to this clone: This CDR3 is also generated by other DNA sequences in the sample. This sequence joins TRBV27 and TRBJ2-7; 10 bases map to TRBD1. Germline trimming cut 5 bases from V and 4 bases from J; bases unmatched to any gene: 5. Germline V lookup: CDR1 MNHEY, CDR2 SMNVEV (reference sequence). This CDR3 has 14 residues. The DNA of the CDR3 is TGTGCCAGCAGTCTAGGACAGGGGGGGTACGAGCAGTACTTC. Its translation is CASSLGQGGYEQYF.

The CDR3 sequence: CASSYGARGDNEQFF. CDR3 coding DNA: TGTGCCAGCAGTTATGGGGCCAGGGGGGACAATGAGCAGTTCTTC. The chain has TRBV6-5 and TRBJ2-1; the D gene is possibly TRBD1 (7 bases). The CDR3 extends over 15 amino acids. The V gene's germline CDR1 is MNHEY and CDR2 SVGAGI. V dropped 3 bases and J dropped 5 bases, with 14 bases sitting between them.

V and J are TRBV2 and TRBJ2-3, with 10 bases matching TRBD2. The J segment lost 5 bases and the V segment lost 6 bases, leaving 5 bases of the junction unmatched. The CDR3 contains 14 residues. Looked up from germline, CDR1 is SNHLY and CDR2 is FYNNEI. The CDR3 protein is CASRLAGLGDTQYF. In DNA form, the CDR3 reads TGTGCCAGCAGACTAGCGGGGTTAGGAGATACGCAGTATTTT. Combining the CDR3 with reference TRBV2 and TRBJ2-3 gives the whole variable domain EPEVTQTPSHQVTQMGQEVILRCVPISNHLYFYWYRQILGQKVEFLVSFYNNEISEKSEIFDDQFSVERPDGSNFTLKIRSTKLEDSAMYFCASRLAGLGDTQYFGPGTRLTVL.

This clone appeared a few times. The CDR3 bases are TGCGCCAGCAGCCAAGATTGGCTTGGAAACACCATATATTTT. It is translated as CASSQDWLGNTIYF. This chain connects TRBV4-3 to TRBJ1-3; D is ambiguous. Germline-derived CDR1 and CDR2 are LGHNA and YSLEER. Between the trimmed V and J ends, which lost 0 bases and 3 bases, there was a span of 6 bases. The CDR3 contains 14 residues.

This sequence joins TRBV2 and TRBJ2-7; 7 bases align to TRBD1. Losses at the gene ends were 3 bases for V and 3 bases for J; bases not matched to a gene: 5. The CDR3 runs 14 residues. In germline, CDR1 is SNHLY, CDR2 FYNNEI. CDR3 nucleotide sequence: TGTGCCAGCAGTGACGGTGACAGGGACTACGAGCAGTACGTC. It yields the protein CASSDGDRDYEQYV.